Included here is one TCR beta chain sequence, with context. The antigen remains undetermined. This record comes from a study of radiation and T cells in renal cell carcinoma. Study-wide points: No pretreatment tumor biopsies were available for baseline clonotypes. In blood, top tumor clones expanded by 2 weeks, shrinking by 4.

Profiling relied on immunoSEQ multiplex PCR, and the TCRdb table lists in-frame clones only, not all of them. There are 120,000 or so clones in the sample; more than 75% occur only once, and 5.5% to 6.5% lies in the top ten. Noted time point: blood 2 weeks post-SBRT. Treatment noted: 15 Gy SBRT to primary tumor, nephrectomy 4 weeks later. Serial blood draws occurred at baseline and 2 and 4 weeks post-SBRT. The patient's renal cell carcinoma had clear cell pathology. The CDR3 consists of 12 residues. V was pared by 7 bases and J by 4 bases, with 10 bases between. Germline V gene data show CDR1 as MDHEN and CDR2 as SYDVKM.

This receptor was identified in a woman aged 70 to 79 with renal cell carcinoma. The J gene is TRBJ1-2, the V gene TRBV28, with D uncertain. Sample: blood, taken from a patient whose treatment included radiotherapy and nephrectomy. The CDR3 DNA reads TGTGCCAGCACCTCGGGCCTCTATGGCTACACCTTC. It translates to CASTSGLYGYTF.